This is a list of T cell receptor beta chains from one sample in a study of T cell responses to AZD1222 COVID-19 vaccine. TCRdb's copy holds only in-frame clones and misses some; the assay was immunoSEQ multiplex PCR. The sample has over 130,000 clones, more than 75% seen once. This specimen was peripheral blood, taken 28 days after the second AZD1222 dose. The receptors originated from an adult who received the AZD1222 COVID-19 vaccine. The CDR3 runs from the conserved cysteine through the conserved F or W. The D gene is left open where the match is weak. Size is omitted from some rows. Given values are once, few, many or a class for expanded clones.

cdr3_nt cdr3_aa clone_size v_call d_call j_call
TGTGCCACCGGGACTAGCGTGCGGGATGAGCAGTTCTTC CATGTSVRDEQFF - TRBV24-1 TRBD2 TRBJ2-1
TGTGCCAGCAGCCTAGGACAGGGTAGGACTAATGAAAAACTGTTTTTT CASSLGQGRTNEKLFF - TRBV2 TRBD1 TRBJ1-4
TGTGCCAGCAGGAGGGGGCTCAGCTACAATGAGCAGTTCTTC CASRRGLSYNEQFF once TRBV2 TRBD1 TRBJ2-1
TGTGCCAGCAGATCCACCTCCTATAATTCACCCCTCCACTTT CASRSTSYNSPLHF few TRBV27 - TRBJ1-6
TGTGCCAGCAGTTCGCGAGAGACCCAGTACTTC CASSSRETQYF - TRBV6-5 - TRBJ2-5
TGTGCCAGCAGCCAAGATTTTGAGGGCCCGGAGTATTTT CASSQDFEGPEYF - TRBV14 - TRBJ2-3
TGTGCCAGCAGCTTTGTGGGGAATCAGCCCCAGCATTTT CASSFVGNQPQHF - TRBV5-6 - TRBJ1-5
TGTGCCTGGAGAGAGTCTTCGGTAACCGATTCACCCCTCCACTTT CAWRESSVTDSPLHF - TRBV30 - TRBJ1-6
TGTGCCATCAGTTCCTGGGCCAACACCGGGGAGCTGTTTTTT CAISSWANTGELFF - TRBV10-3 - TRBJ2-2
TGTGCCAGCAGCTTCGAGGATAGGGGGTTCCCAATGGGTGAGCAGTTCTTC CASSFEDRGFPMGEQFF - TRBV11-3 - TRBJ2-1
TGTGCCAGCAGCTTATCCACATTATCGGCTTTCTTT CASSLSTLSAFF - TRBV7-9 - TRBJ1-1
TGTGCCAGCAGTTACTCCTCCCCTGGGTACAATGAGCAGTTCTTC CASSYSSPGYNEQFF - TRBV6-5 - TRBJ2-1
TGTGCCAGCAGTTACCTCCCTAGCATCTACGAGCAGTACTTC CASSYLPSIYEQYF - TRBV6-5 - TRBJ2-7
TGTGCCAGCAGCGTAGTGTCCTCAGGGAGTATAACCGGGGAGCTGTTTTTT CASSVVSSGSITGELFF - TRBV9 - TRBJ2-2
TGTGCCAGCAGCGTTGAATTGGGGGTCGGCTACACCTTC CASSVELGVGYTF - TRBV9 - TRBJ1-2
TGCGCCAGCAGCGGTGGACCGGAGAGGAATGAGCAGTTCTTC CASSGGPERNEQFF - TRBV5-1 - TRBJ2-1
TGCGCCAGCAGCCAGGAATCAGGCTATGGCTACACCTTC CASSQESGYGYTF - TRBV4-3 - TRBJ1-2
TGTGCTAGCAGCTTACGACCAGGGGGCGCCGAGCAGTACTTC CASSLRPGGAEQYF once TRBV7-7 TRBD1 TRBJ2-7
TGCAGTGCTAGTTGGCAGGGCTATGGCTACACCTTC CSASWQGYGYTF - TRBV20-1 - TRBJ1-2
TGTGCCAGCAGCCGAGTTCAGGGAGCCACCGGGGAGCTGTTTTTT CASSRVQGATGELFF - TRBV14 - TRBJ2-2
TGTGCCAGCAGCCCGGGGGGCGCTTCGGACACTGAAGCTTTCTTT CASSPGGASDTEAFF once TRBV7-2 - TRBJ1-1
TGCGCCAGCAGCCCGGAAGGAAACGGCTATGGCTACACCTTC CASSPEGNGYGYTF - TRBV5-1 - TRBJ1-2
TGTGCCAGCAGTATCGCCCCGACGGGGTCTGGCTACACCTTC CASSIAPTGSGYTF - TRBV27 - TRBJ1-2
TGTGCCAGCAGCTTACAGGGGCCGAACACTGAAGCTTTCTTT CASSLQGPNTEAFF - TRBV7-3 - TRBJ1-1
TGTGCCAGCAGTAGGAGATCAGGGGGTACAGAGACCCAGTACTTC CASSRRSGGTETQYF - TRBV7-9 TRBD1 TRBJ2-5
TGTGCCAGCAGCGGGCGACAGGCGGAGGCGTACAATGAGCAGTTCTTC CASSGRQAEAYNEQFF - TRBV4-2 - TRBJ2-1
TGTGCCAGCAGTTCACAGGGGCAGGGGAACACTGAAGCTTTCTTT CASSSQGQGNTEAFF once TRBV2 TRBD1 TRBJ1-1
TGTGCCGGGGGACAGGGTCGGAATGAAAAACTGTTTTTT CAGGQGRNEKLFF few TRBV2 TRBD1 TRBJ1-4
TGCGCCAGCAGCCAAGGGCCGCCACAGGGGAAGAATGAAAAACTGTTTTTT CASSQGPPQGKNEKLFF once TRBV4-3 TRBD1 TRBJ1-4
TGTGCCAGCAGTGCTGTGGCGGGAGATACGCAGTATTTT CASSAVAGDTQYF - TRBV28 - TRBJ2-3
TGTGCCAGCAGCCCGATAGCGGGGCGCCAAGAGACCCAGTACTTC CASSPIAGRQETQYF - TRBV7-2 TRBD2 TRBJ2-5
TGTGCCAGCAGCTCCTACAGGGGTATCGCCGGGGAGCTGTTTTTT CASSSYRGIAGELFF few TRBV11-3 TRBD1 TRBJ2-2
TGTGCCAGCAGTTACCGGGTCACCGGGGAGCTGTTTTTT CASSYRVTGELFF - TRBV28 - TRBJ2-2
TGCGCCAGCAGCTTGGGCCACCAGGGTCGCGAGCAGTACTTC CASSLGHQGREQYF - TRBV5-1 - TRBJ2-7
TGTGCCAGCTCACCAATTGAGACAGGGTATACCTACGAGCAGTACTTC CASSPIETGYTYEQYF - TRBV18 TRBD1 TRBJ2-7
TGTGCCAGCTCACAGACAGGGGAAAAACTGTTTTTT CASSQTGEKLFF once TRBV18 TRBD1 TRBJ1-4
TGTGCCAGCAGCGAAACCGTAGCGGGAGGGCCAGATACGCAGTATTTT CASSETVAGGPDTQYF - TRBV9 TRBD2 TRBJ2-3
TGTGCCAGCAGTGAAGGATCCGGGACAGGCTATGGCTACACCTTC CASSEGSGTGYGYTF - TRBV6-1 TRBD1 TRBJ1-2